This entry is about one TCR beta chain. Its antigen is as yet unknown. This sample's time point: baseline, week 1 (first vaccination visit). Treatment of the sample: pre-vaccination baseline after standard-of-care therapy. Donors had new IDH1-mutant astrocytomas of WHO grade 3 or 4 (ATRX-lost). The CDR3 consists of 16 residues. V lost 6 bases, J lost 3 bases, and 4 bases stayed unmatched. The V gene's germline CDR1 is SNHLY and CDR2 FYNNEI. Repertoires were generated with immunoSEQ multiplex PCR, while TCRdb's copy carries only in-frame clones and drops some. The sample holds some 22,000 clones, roughly nine tenths seen once. This sample is drawn from a study of a mutant IDH1 vaccine in newly diagnosed glioma. Looking at the study overall: The treated population exhibited a male proportion of 62.5%, a female proportion of roughly 38%, and a mean age of approximately 41 years. The earlier regimen, radiotherapy, temozolomide, or both, was most often both.

Whole-study findings and limits: Among top peripheral T cell clonotypes, changes seemed unrelated to pseudoprogression.

The chain joins TRBV2 to TRBJ2-2, with 13 bases fitting TRBD2. The sequences come from PBMCs, collected from a glioma patient treated with radiotherapy, temozolomide or both. This receptor was taken from a man younger than 45 with glioma. The CDR3 region is CASSQGLAGDTGELFF. The CDR3 nucleotides are TGTGCCAGCAGCCAAGGACTAGCGGGAGACACCGGGGAGCTGTTTTTT.